The 12 T cell receptor beta chains listed next were all sequenced from one sample in a study of shared clonotypes between healthy human individuals. Produced via immunoSEQ multiplex PCR; TCRdb's table is partial and in-frame only. This sample carries roughly 1 million clones, roughly 80% of them seen once, and the ten largest clones take approximately 1.5%. The specimen sequenced was memory CD4+ T cells sorted from blood. Regarding subset: CD45RA-negative fraction. The receptors were gathered from a man aged 18-30 years in good health.

The chain is built from TRBV7-9 and TRBJ2-7, with 10 bases lining up with TRBD2. Germline CDR1 reads SEHNR; CDR2 reads FQNEAQ (reference sequence). Germline trimming cut 9 bases from V and 1 base from J; bases unmatched to any gene: 12. The CDR3 has 16 amino acids. CDR3 sequence: CARRLAGIPSSYEQYF. The CDR3 DNA sequence: TGTGCCAGGAGACTAGCGGGTATCCCCTCTTCCTACGAGCAGTACTTC.

This clone appeared many times. The J gene is TRBJ1-1, the V gene TRBV7-8; 7 nucleotides line up with TRBD1. Germline lookup yields CDR1 SGHVS and CDR2 FQNEAQ. The CDR3 spans 14 residues. The J segment lost 5 bases and the V segment lost 7 bases, leaving 10 bases of the junction unmatched. CDR3 in amino acids: CASIERAGGTEAFF. The CDR3 nucleotides are TGTGCCAGCATCGAGCGGGCAGGGGGGACTGAAGCTTTCTTT.

The chain combines TRBV19 with TRBJ2-3; unclear D gene. Germline CDR1 and CDR2: LNHDA and SQIVND (reference sequence). Trimming pared 5 bases from V and 2 bases from J, leaving 5 bases between. CDR3 length: 12 amino acids. DNA for the CDR3: TGTGCCAGTAGTGTCTCCACAGATACGCAGTATTTT. It specifies CASSVSTDTQYF.

The CDR3 spells CASSGGTVSPASSPLHF. CDR3 nucleotides: TGTGCCAGCAGTGGCGGGACTGTGTCTCCGGCCTCTTCACCCCTCCACTTT. The chain carries TRBV6-1 and TRBJ1-6; D is perhaps TRBD1 (5 bases). Germline loops: CDR1 MNHNS, CDR2 SASEGT. V lost 4 bases to trimming and J lost 9 bases, with 22 bases between them. The CDR3 covers 17 residues.

This chain joins TRBV7-2 and TRBJ2-1; D tentatively fits TRBD1 or TRBD2 (6 bases each). The CDR3 runs to 17 residues. V was clipped by 5 bases and J by 1 base, with 18 bases between them. Germline-derived CDR1 and CDR2 are SGHTA and FQGNSA. CDR3: CASSASGAPASYNEQFF. The CDR3 bases are TGTGCCAGCAGCGCGTCGGGGGCTCCAGCTTCCTACAATGAGCAGTTCTTC.

In its sample, this clone was seen a few times. CDR3 in DNA: TGTGCCAGCAACTCCCCATTCATGAACACTGAAGCTTTCTTT. It is translated as CASNSPFMNTEAFF. The rearrangement links TRBV28 to TRBJ1-1; D not resolved. The ends were cut back, 7 bases at V and 0 bases at J, with 12 bases in the middle. Germline assignment: CDR1 MDHEN and CDR2 SYDVKM. The length of the CDR3 is 14 residues.

The rearrangement joins TRBV5-1 to TRBJ1-5, with D possibly TRBD1 on 5 matching bases. The CDR3 sequence is 14 residues long. Trimming took 0 bases from V and 7 from J, leaving 11 bases between them. CDR1 is SGHRS and CDR2 is YFSETQ in the germline V gene. CDR3: CASSLEGWGQPQHF. CDR3 in DNA: TGCGCCAGCAGCTTGGAAGGGTGGGGGCAGCCCCAGCATTTT.

The chain links TRBV28 to TRBJ2-5, with 10 bases aligning to TRBD1. The CDR3 consists of 15 residues. V lost 8 bases to trimming and J lost 3 bases; unmatched junction nucleotides: 9. The germline gives CDR1 MDHEN, CDR2 SYDVKM. The CDR3 DNA follows: TGTGCCAGCGTCAACCGCGGGACAGGGGAAGAGACCCAGTACTTC. It encodes CASVNRGTGEETQYF.

This clone was counted a single time. The CDR3 nucleotides are TGTGCCAGCAGTGTAGGGGTGGAGCCAACCGGGGAGCTGTTTTTT. It is translated as CASSVGVEPTGELFF. J is TRBJ2-2 and V is TRBV2; maybe TRBD1 (5 bases). The CDR3 extends over 15 amino acids. Trimming left V 4 bases short and J 5 bases short, with 14 bases between. Germline V gene data show CDR1 as SNHLY and CDR2 as FYNNEI.

Concerning this clone: An end of the junction differs from the germline gene, which may be a read error. This chain links TRBV6-6 with TRBJ2-5, with 8 positions matching TRBD1. This CDR3 region has 15 residues. CDR1 is MNHNY, CDR2 SVGAGI, per germline (reference sequence). CDR3 sequence reads: CAISEPTGAKETQYF. CDR3 in DNA: TGTGCCATCAGTGAGCCGACAGGGGCGAAGGAGACCCAGTACTTC.

The table lists this clone with a few counts. The CDR3 protein is CASRHLAGGGDTQYF. In DNA form, the CDR3 reads TGTGCCAGCAGGCACCTAGCGGGTGGGGGAGATACGCAGTATTTT. This chain joins TRBV6-5 and TRBJ2-3; 8 nucleotides align to TRBD2. The CDR3 length is 15 residues. Germline CDR1 MNHEY, CDR2 SVGAGI. Trimming at V came to 6 bases and at J to 5 bases, leaving 10 bases not matched to a gene.

V gene TRBV4-2 combines with J gene TRBJ2-5; TRBD2 matches at 12 bases. Germline V gene lookup returns CDR1 LGHNA and CDR2 YNFKEQ. The ends lost 3 bases at V and 1 base at J; junction bases unmatched: 6. This CDR3 is 17 amino acids long. The CDR3 is CASSQDTSGGFQETQYF. The CDR3 DNA reads as TGTGCCAGCAGCCAGGACACTAGCGGGGGGTTCCAAGAGACCCAGTACTTC.